This entry lists 6 T cell receptor beta chains sequenced from one sample in a study of T-cell memory formation after mild COVID-19. MiXCR, applied by TCRdb to the 5' RACE reads, yields one record per CDR3 protein. The sample gives about 210,000 distinct CDR3 sequences, 10% of which show up once; approximately 3% is in the top ten. Input material: PBMCs or a T cell subset sorted from them (not recorded which). These TCRs come from a man aged 18-30 years who had mild COVID-19 (a few samples of this study predate the infection). Cell type and time point are not known.

This clonotype was detected a few times. The genes are TRBV18 and TRBJ1-1, with D unclear. Germline V gene lookup returns CDR1 KGHSH and CDR2 LQKENI. The CDR3 has 13 amino acids. Trimming removed 3 bases at V and 7 bases at J, with 12 bases between. The chain's CDR3 is CASSPGREVEAFF. CDR3 bases: TGTGCCAGCTCACCCGGGAGGGAAGTTGAAGCTTTCTTT.

There are a few counts of this clonotype. V gene TRBV4-3 combines with J gene TRBJ1-1, with D uncertain. This CDR3 region has 14 residues. Germline CDR1 is LGHNA and CDR2 is YSLEER. V lost 4 bases, J lost 4 bases, and 13 bases lay in between. This CDR3 is CASSLEGQSTEAFF. The DNA for the CDR3 is TGCGCCAGCAGCCTCGAGGGCCAGTCCACTGAAGCTTTCTTT.

The sample holds a few counts of this clonotype. DNA of the CDR3: TGTGCCATATCCAGGGATTCTGGCTACACCTTC. The encoded protein is CAISRDSGYTF. This chain joins TRBV19 and TRBJ1-2, with D tentatively TRBD1 (5 bases). This CDR3 region has 11 residues. V gave up 10 bases and J gave up 7 bases, with 13 bases separating them. The germline CDR1 and CDR2 sequences are LNHDA and SQIVND (reference sequence).

The chain combines TRBV20-1 with TRBJ1-2; D not certain. V shed 0 bases and J shed 10 bases, with 15 bases lying between them. The CDR3 consists of 13 residues. Germline-derived CDR1 and CDR2 are DFQATT and SNEGSKA (reference sequence). DNA for the CDR3: TGCAGTGCTAGAGATTCCCCGGGTCCCGACTACACCTTC. Protein sequence: CSARDSPGPDYTF.

This clonotype was observed a few times. This chain links TRBV29-1 with TRBJ1-4; TRBD1 is a possible D gene (5 bases). Germline V gives CDR1 SQVTM, CDR2 ANQGSEA. The CDR3 totals 13 residues. V gave up 4 bases and J gave up 5 bases, with 11 bases separating them. CDR3 region: CSVGGWQNEKLFF. In nucleotides, the CDR3 is TGCAGCGTTGGGGGGTGGCAGAATGAAAAACTGTTTTTT.

This clonotype turned up a few times. This chain joins TRBV18 and TRBJ2-7; D is unresolved. This CDR3 spans 12 amino acids. The V end was cut by 5 bases, the J end by 6 bases, with 11 bases between. CDR1 and CDR2 (germline): KGHSH, LQKENI. The CDR3 region has the DNA TGTGCCAGCTCATCGGCCGGGCGCGAGCAGTACGTC. Translated: CASSSAGREQYV.